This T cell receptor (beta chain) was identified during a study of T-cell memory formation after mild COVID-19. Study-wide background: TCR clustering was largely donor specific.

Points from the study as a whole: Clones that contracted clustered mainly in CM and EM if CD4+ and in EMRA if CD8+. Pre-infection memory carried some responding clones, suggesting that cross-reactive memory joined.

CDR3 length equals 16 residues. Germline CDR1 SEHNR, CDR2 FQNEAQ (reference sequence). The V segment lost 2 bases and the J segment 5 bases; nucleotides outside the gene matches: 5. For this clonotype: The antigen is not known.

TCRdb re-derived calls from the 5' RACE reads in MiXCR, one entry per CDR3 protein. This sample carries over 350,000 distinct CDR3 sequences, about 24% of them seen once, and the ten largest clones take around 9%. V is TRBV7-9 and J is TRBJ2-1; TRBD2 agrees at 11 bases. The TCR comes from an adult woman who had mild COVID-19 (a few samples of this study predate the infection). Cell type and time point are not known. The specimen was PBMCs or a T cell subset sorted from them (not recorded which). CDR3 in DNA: TGTGCCAGCAGCTTAACCGGGACTAGCGGCCACAATGAGCAGTTCTTC. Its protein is CASSLTGTSGHNEQFF.